The 20 T cell receptor beta chains below all came from one sample that was sequenced in a study of T-cell reconstitution after alpha-beta-depleted transplantation in children. For TCRbeta, the library was prepared with unique molecular identifiers. TCRdb reanalysed the PCR reads using MiXCR and keeps one entry per CDR3 protein. The table includes approximately 350,000 distinct CDR3 sequences, 10% detected once. Source: PBMCs from the stem cell graft donor, taken from the stem cell graft. The origin of the receptors is a human donor who donated a stem cell graft to a child with acute lymphoblastic leukemia.

The J gene is TRBJ2-2, the V gene TRBV7-2; D might be TRBD2 (6 bases). Germline CDR1 reads SGHTA; CDR2 reads FQGNSA. Trimming stripped 5 bases from V and 9 bases from J, with 10 bases between. The CDR3 spans 12 residues. CDR3 sequence: CASSRRDWELFF. DNA of the CDR3: TGTGCCAGCAGCCGCCGGGACTGGGAGCTGTTTTTT.

In its sample, this clonotype was seen many times. The chain has TRBV20-1 and TRBJ2-3; D possibly corresponds to TRBD1 (5 bases). This CDR3 contains 14 residues. Germline V gives CDR1 DFQATT, CDR2 SNEGSKA (reference sequence). Between the trimmed V and J ends, which lost 0 bases and 1 base, there was a span of 8 bases. CDR3 nucleotides: TGCAGTGCTAGAGACGGCAGGGGCACAGATACGCAGTATTTT. Translating gives CSARDGRGTDTQYF.

The chain couples TRBV5-1 to TRBJ1-4, with a weak D call TRBD1 (5 bases). V shed 0 bases and J shed 6 bases, with 12 bases lying between them. Germline V gives CDR1 SGHRS, CDR2 YFSETQ. This CDR3 comprises 15 residues. CDR3 in DNA: TGCGCCAGCAGCTTGGGGGCAGGGTTGGATGAAAAACTGTTTTTT. Protein sequence: CASSLGAGLDEKLFF.

V usage is TRBV20-1 and J usage is TRBJ2-7; no definite D call. This CDR3 comprises 13 residues. Germline CDR1 DFQATT, CDR2 SNEGSKA (reference sequence). The V gene lost 5 bases and the J gene lost 0 bases, with 11 bases spanning the gap. CDR3 sequence: CSASRTSSYEQYF. CDR3 nucleotide sequence: TGCAGTGCTTCCAGGACGTCCTCCTACGAGCAGTACTTC.

This chain uses TRBV28 with TRBJ2-1; possibly TRBD2 for D (6 bases). V lost 6 bases to trimming and J lost 3 bases, with 18 bases between them. CDR1 and CDR2 from the germline V gene are MDHEN and SYDVKM. The CDR3 is 16 residues long. The CDR3 spells CASSRVSGAVYNEQFF. The CDR3 DNA reads TGTGCCAGCAGCCGCGTCTCGGGAGCAGTCTACAATGAGCAGTTCTTC.

The table lists this clonotype with a few counts. The chain recombines TRBV7-9 with TRBJ2-3; 8 bases line up with TRBD2. V shed 5 bases and J 1 base; nucleotides not matched to a gene: 5. This CDR3 is built from 15 residues. Per germline, CDR1 SEHNR and CDR2 FQNEAQ (reference sequence). The DNA for the CDR3 is TGTGCCAGCAGCGGCACGGGGGGGGGCACAGATACGCAGTATTTT. Translation gives CASSGTGGGTDTQYF.

The table lists this clonotype with a few counts. The chain joins TRBV10-3 to TRBJ1-2; 8 nucleotides line up with TRBD1. CDR3 length equals 13 residues. Germline assignment: CDR1 ENHRY and CDR2 SYGVKD. The ends lost 5 bases at V and 8 bases at J; junction bases unmatched: 7. DNA for the CDR3: TGTGCCATCAGTCAGGACAGGGTCGGCGGCTACACCTTC. Protein sequence: CAISQDRVGGYTF.

The chain combines TRBV20-1 with TRBJ2-5, with TRBD1 matching 8 bases. This CDR3 has 14 amino acids. Germline lookup yields CDR1 DFQATT and CDR2 SNEGSKA (reference sequence). J lost 2 bases, V lost 3 bases, and 5 bases had no gene match. CDR3 nucleotides: TGCAGTGCTAGTCTCGGACAGGGTCAAGAGACCCAGTACTTC. Its protein is CSASLGQGQETQYF.

This clonotype was counted a few times. V usage is TRBV4-3 and J usage is TRBJ2-1, with D perhaps assigned TRBD1 or TRBD2 (6 bases each). Trimming left V 0 bases short and J 0 bases short, with 12 bases between. From germline, CDR1 is LGHNA and CDR2 YSLEER. The CDR3 has 17 residues. The CDR3 region is CASSQDLEGGSYNEQFF. In DNA form, the CDR3 reads TGCGCCAGCAGCCAAGATCTAGAGGGGGGCTCCTACAATGAGCAGTTCTTC.

The rearrangement joins TRBV12-3 or TRBV12-4 to TRBJ1-2; TRBD1 agrees at 7 bases. After removal of 7 bases from V and 7 bases from J, the junction contained 12 bases not matched to a gene. The CDR3 is made up of 14 amino acids. Here the CDR3 DNA reads TGTGCCAGCACCTTAACGGGACAGAACCGTGGCTACACCTTC. Its translation is CASTLTGQNRGYTF.

V is TRBV29-1 and J is TRBJ1-5, with unresolved D. Germline V gene lookup returns CDR1 SQVTM and CDR2 ANQGSEA. V was trimmed by 4 bases and J by 4 bases, leaving 11 bases between them. The CDR3 has 13 amino acids. CDR3 nucleotides: TGCAGCGTTGGTGCGGCCACAAATCAGCCCCAGCATTTT. Protein product: CSVGAATNQPQHF.

This clonotype was observed at least ten times. The genes are TRBV3-1 and TRBJ2-1; 10 bases are shared with TRBD2. V lost 4 bases, J lost 6 bases, and 6 bases stayed unmatched. In germline, CDR1 is LGHDT, CDR2 YNNKEL (reference sequence). The CDR3 has 15 amino acids. The DNA for the CDR3 is TGTGCCAGCAGCCCTGAGTTAGCGGGAGGCAATGAGCAGTTCTTC. Translated: CASSPELAGGNEQFF.

The rearrangement uses TRBV5-5 and TRBJ2-1; D not resolved. The CDR3 extends over 13 amino acids. The V end was cut by 4 bases, the J end by 7 bases, with 12 bases between. The germline V gene has CDR1 SGHKS and CDR2 YYEKEE (reference sequence). The CDR3 DNA follows: TGTGCCAGCAGCCCCCCGGCTAGGAATGAGCAGTTCTTC. Encoded protein: CASSPPARNEQFF.

The V and J genes are TRBV7-9 and TRBJ2-7; 12 bases are a match to TRBD2. The V gene's germline CDR1 is SEHNR and CDR2 FQNEAQ (reference sequence). Trimming took 5 bases from V and 2 from J; bases not matched to a gene: 7. CDR3 length: 16 residues. The DNA of the CDR3 is TGTGCCAGCAGCATGTCTACTAGCGGGAGGCCCTACGAGCAGTACTTC. Translation gives CASSMSTSGRPYEQYF.

This clonotype was picked up many times. One junction end does not reproduce the germline sequence, and a read error may be involved. The rearrangement links TRBV7-2 to TRBJ2-3; TRBD2 matches 9 bases. Germline V gene lookup returns CDR1 SGHTA and CDR2 FQGNSA. The CDR3 runs to 14 residues. The CDR3 sequence: CASSVAGVTRAQYF. In DNA, the CDR3 is TGTGCCAGCAGCGTAGCGGGAGTCACGAGGGCGCAGTATTTT.

This clonotype was counted a few times. V is TRBV5-8 and J is TRBJ2-7; a possible D gene is TRBD1 (6 bases). Germline CDR1 and CDR2: SGHTS and YDEGEE. Trimming cost V 4 bases and J 3 bases, with 20 bases left between them. There are 16 residues in the CDR3. The CDR3 loop is CASSPDPGQNIYEQYF. The CDR3 DNA reads TGTGCCAGCAGCCCGGACCCGGGACAAAACATCTACGAGCAGTACTTC.

The CDR3 protein is CASSLARREETQYF. The CDR3 bases are TGTGCCAGCAGCTTGGCGAGGAGGGAAGAGACCCAGTACTTC. The chain uses TRBV7-6 and TRBJ2-5, with D possibly TRBD2 on 6 matching bases. Per the germline V gene, CDR1 is SGHVS and CDR2 is FNYEAQ. The germline V and J ends were trimmed by 3 bases and 3 bases, with 11 bases remaining between them. CDR3 length: 14 residues.

This chain connects TRBV9 to TRBJ1-2; weak D call: TRBD1 (5 bases). The CDR3 spans 14 residues. Trimming removed 4 bases at V and 8 bases at J, with 18 bases between. CDR1 SGDLS and CDR2 YYNGEE come from the germline V gene. This CDR3 is CASSPPEGLGGYTF. CDR3 DNA sequence: TGTGCCAGCAGCCCACCGGAGGGGTTGGGCGGCTACACCTTC.

This clonotype was seen many times. V gene TRBV9 combines with J gene TRBJ2-1; D is ambiguous. There are 11 residues in the CDR3. Trimming stripped 0 bases from V and 7 bases from J, with 2 bases between. Germline-derived CDR1 and CDR2 are SGDLS and YYNGEE. CDR3 amino acids: CASSVANEQFF. As DNA, the CDR3 is TGTGCCAGCAGCGTAGCTAATGAGCAGTTCTTC.

This clonotype occurred a few times. The V gene is TRBV6-1, the J gene TRBJ2-2; D possibly corresponds to TRBD2 (7 bases). Trimming pared 8 bases from V and 2 bases from J, leaving 12 bases between. There are 14 residues in the CDR3. Germline V gene data show CDR1 as MNHNS and CDR2 as SASEGT. DNA of the CDR3: TGTGCCAGCGAGCGGGACACAAACACCGGGGAGCTGTTTTTT. It encodes CASERDTNTGELFF.